Below, 24 T cell receptor beta chains from the same sample are listed, as sequenced in a study of blood T cells in healthy people across ages. For the second PCR, which ran for roughly 6 to 11 cycles, a sample-barcoded 5' primer and a J-beta primer mix were used. TCRdb processed the 5' RACE reads anew with MiXCR; each CDR3 protein has one entry. This table holds some 1.4 million distinct CDR3 sequences, roughly 45% found once. Sequences were obtained from blood. Receptors originate from a woman under 30 in good health.

The rearrangement uses TRBV2 and TRBJ1-2; a weak D match, TRBD1 (5 bases). The length of the CDR3 is 13 residues. Germline V gene lookup returns CDR1 SNHLY and CDR2 FYNNEI. V was shortened by 4 bases and J by 6 bases, with 12 bases between the two germline ends. The CDR3 DNA reads TGTGCCAGCAGTGGCGGGACTGGGAATGGCTACACCTTC. Amino acids: CASSGGTGNGYTF.

This chain joins TRBV27 and TRBJ1-5; D is possibly TRBD1 (6 bases). Germline CDR1 MNHEY, CDR2 SMNVEV (reference sequence). The CDR3 covers 14 residues. Trimming removed 4 bases at V and 7 bases at J, with 14 bases between. The CDR3: CASSSQGFSQPQHF. In DNA, the CDR3 is TGTGCCAGCAGTTCTCAGGGGTTCAGCCAGCCCCAGCATTTT.

The chain employs TRBV20-1 and TRBJ1-2, with 7 bases lining up with TRBD1. The germline V gene encodes CDR1 DFQATT and CDR2 SNEGSKA (reference sequence). CDR3 length: 14 amino acids. V gave up 6 bases and J gave up 4 bases; unmatched junction bases: 11. The CDR3 spells CSASSGTVIYGYTF. DNA for the CDR3: TGCAGTGCAAGTAGTGGGACAGTCATCTATGGCTACACCTTC.

There are a few counts of this clonotype. This chain uses TRBV4-1 with TRBJ2-3; TRBD2 matches 11 bases. This CDR3 has 16 amino acids. Trimming took 2 bases from V and 4 from J; bases not matched to a gene: 5. Germline V gene lookup returns CDR1 MGHRA and CDR2 YSYEKL. As DNA, the CDR3 is TGCGCCAGCAGCCAACCCCCACTAGCGGGGGCAGATACGCAGTATTTT. It translates to CASSQPPLAGADTQYF.

This chain connects TRBV10-3 to TRBJ2-7; D not certain. Trimming removed 3 bases from V and 4 bases from J, with 19 bases in between. Germline V lookup: CDR1 ENHRY, CDR2 SYGVKD. This CDR3 contains 16 residues. The CDR3 is CAISDNWSHSSYEQYF. The CDR3 coding sequence is TGTGCCATCAGTGATAATTGGTCACACAGCAGTTACGAGCAGTACTTC.

This clonotype was counted only a few times. The chain combines TRBV20-1 with TRBJ1-5, with 9 bases aligning to TRBD1. V dropped 5 bases and J dropped 0; count of bases not matched to a gene: 11. Germline CDR1 reads DFQATT; CDR2 reads SNEGSKA (reference sequence). CDR3 length: 17 amino acids. The DNA of the CDR3 is TGCAGTGCTGGCGAGACAGGGGGATGGTCTAGCAATCAGCCCCAGCATTTT. It codes for CSAGETGGWSSNQPQHF.

The chain combines TRBV20-1 with TRBJ2-1, with a possible D match to TRBD2 (5 bases). The germline gives CDR1 DFQATT, CDR2 SNEGSKA (reference sequence). The V end lost 6 bases, the J end lost 9 bases, and 15 bases lay between the germline ends. The CDR3 extends over 12 amino acids. The CDR3 is CSAPHPGVEQFF. In nucleotides, the CDR3 is TGCAGTGCCCCCCATCCCGGGGTTGAGCAGTTCTTC.

This clonotype was seen only a few times. V usage is TRBV6-1 and J usage is TRBJ2-1; D remains unclear. CDR3 length: 14 amino acids. Trimming took 4 bases from V and 2 from J, leaving 9 bases between them. Germline assignment: CDR1 MNHNS and CDR2 SASEGT. The CDR3 nucleotides are TGTGCCAGCAGTGCTTTTGGGCCCTACAATGAGCAGTTCTTC. Encoded protein: CASSAFGPYNEQFF.

This chain uses TRBV20-1 with TRBJ2-7; perhaps D is TRBD1 or TRBD2 (6 bases each). This CDR3 has 14 residues. Deletions cut 6 bases from V and 3 bases from J, with 18 bases between. Germline V gene lookup returns CDR1 DFQATT and CDR2 SNEGSKA (reference sequence). The CDR3 nucleotides read TGCAGTGCGCAAAGGGGGGACATCGGCTACGAGCAGTACTTC. Residues: CSAQRGDIGYEQYF.

The chain links TRBV5-1 to TRBJ1-1; weak D call: TRBD1 (6 bases). The V end was cut by 0 bases, the J end by 1 base, with 13 bases between. Per the germline V gene, CDR1 is SGHRS and CDR2 is YFSETQ. CDR3 length: 16 amino acids. The CDR3 reads CASSLGHSTGNTEAFF. CDR3 nucleotides: TGCGCCAGCAGCTTGGGCCATTCGACAGGGAACACTGAAGCTTTCTTT.

This clonotype turned up a few times. The chain carries TRBV4-1 and TRBJ2-1; unclear D gene. The CDR3 has 12 residues. V dropped 1 base and J dropped 9 bases, with 7 bases sitting between them. Germline loops: CDR1 MGHRA, CDR2 YSYEKL. CDR3 in DNA: TGCGCCAGCAGCCAAGTAAAGGGTGAGCAGTTCTTC. The encoded protein is CASSQVKGEQFF.

V gene TRBV2 combines with J gene TRBJ2-7; unclear D gene. Per the germline V gene, CDR1 is SNHLY and CDR2 is FYNNEI. V was cut by 2 bases and J by 6 bases, with 5 bases left in between. The CDR3 extends over 11 amino acids. Here the CDR3 reads CASSELAEQYF. CDR3 DNA: TGTGCCAGCAGTGAATTGGCCGAGCAGTACTTC.

This clonotype was seen once. V is TRBV3-1 and J is TRBJ2-3, with TRBD1 as a possible D gene (6 bases). This CDR3 has 13 amino acids. V was cut by 5 bases and J by 5 bases, with 11 bases left in between. Germline CDR1 LGHDT, CDR2 YNNKEL (reference sequence). In nucleotides, the CDR3 is TGTGCCAGCAGCACCCGGACAGAAGATACGCAGTATTTT. This translates into CASSTRTEDTQYF.

The chain couples TRBV7-9 to TRBJ1-2; D is uncertain. The CDR3 loop spans 14 amino acids. V lost 4 bases to trimming and J lost 12 bases, with 21 bases between them. The germline V gene has CDR1 SEHNR and CDR2 FQNEAQ (reference sequence). The DNA for the CDR3 is TGTGCCAGCAGCTCAGCGCTCAACTATGGCGTGGACACCTTC. This encodes CASSSALNYGVDTF.

The chain combines TRBV12-3 or TRBV12-4 with TRBJ1-4, with D possibly TRBD1 on 5 matching bases. Deletions cut 5 bases from V and 6 bases from J, with 10 bases between. The CDR3 extends over 13 amino acids. CDR3 in DNA: TGTGCCAGCAGTCCCGGGGGTCATGAAAAACTGTTTTTT. Translated: CASSPGGHEKLFF.

The CDR3 loop is CASSSGGQGYEQYF. CDR3 DNA sequence: TGTGCCAGCAGCTCCGGGGGACAGGGGTACGAGCAGTACTTC. This rearrangement joins TRBV13 to TRBJ2-7, with 10 bases identical to TRBD1. The length of the CDR3 is 14 residues. Germline loops: CDR1 PRHDT, CDR2 FYEKMQ (reference sequence). After removal of 4 bases from V and 4 bases from J, the junction contained 4 bases not matched to a gene.

This clonotype was seen only a few times. J is TRBJ2-3 and V is TRBV6-6; 8 positions agree with TRBD1. Germline V gene sequence: CDR1 MNHNY, CDR2 SVGAGI (reference sequence). With 6 bases clipped from V and 2 bases from J, the junction kept 7 bases outside the gene matches. The CDR3 sequence is 15 residues long. The CDR3 here is CASRGTGTLTDTQYF. The DNA for the CDR3 is TGTGCCAGCAGGGGGACAGGAACGCTCACAGATACGCAGTATTTT.

There are many counts of this clonotype. This chain connects TRBV6-5 to TRBJ2-7, with 13 bases that match TRBD2. V lost 10 bases, J lost 4 bases, and 7 bases stayed unmatched. Germline CDR1 reads MNHEY; CDR2 reads SVGAGI. The CDR3 is made up of 14 amino acids. The CDR3 is CATSPGLAGYEQYF. The CDR3 nucleotides read TGTGCCACCTCCCCGGGACTAGCGGGGTACGAGCAGTACTTC.

Here the CDR3 reads CAISEGTGNTIYF. DNA for the CDR3: TGTGCCATCAGTGAGGGGACTGGAAACACCATATATTTT. The J gene is TRBJ1-3, the V gene TRBV10-3; D unresolved. The CDR3 contains 13 residues. Germline CDR1 ENHRY, CDR2 SYGVKD. Trimming shortened V by 2 bases and J by 2 bases, and 4 bases separated the two germline ends.

This sequence joins TRBV2 and TRBJ1-5; 9 bases align to TRBD1. The CDR3 is 16 amino acids. V shed 6 bases and J 7 bases; nucleotides not matched to a gene: 13. CDR1 and CDR2 from the germline V gene are SNHLY and FYNNEI. CDR3 sequence reads: CASSENRGREGQPQHF. As DNA, the CDR3 is TGTGCCAGCAGCGAGAACAGGGGGCGCGAAGGACAGCCCCAGCATTTT.

As regards this clonotype: One junction end disagrees with the germline gene, perhaps due to a read error. The gene calls are TRBV25-1 and TRBJ2-1; D may be TRBD2 (6 bases). This CDR3 region has 13 residues. The germline CDR1 and CDR2 sequences are MGHDK and SYGVNS. The CDR3 nucleotides read TGTGTCAGCCCCGGGAGCTCCTACAATGAGCAGTTCTTC. Translation gives CVSPGSSYNEQFF.

The V call is TRBV10-2, the J call TRBJ2-7, with no clear D. V gave up 4 bases and J gave up 3 bases, with 10 bases separating them. The CDR3 has 13 amino acids. CDR1 and CDR2 (germline): WSHSY, SAAADI. The CDR3 region has the DNA TGCGCCAGCAGTGCCGATATCTTCTACGAGCAGTACTTC. Its translation: CASSADIFYEQYF.

This sequence joins TRBV6-5 and TRBJ1-2; D is undetermined. Trimming removed 4 bases at V and 2 bases at J, with 14 bases between. This CDR3 has 15 amino acids. Germline lookup yields CDR1 MNHEY and CDR2 SVGAGI. As DNA, the CDR3 is TGTGCCAGCAGTTCCCCCGACCGATCGAACTATGGCTACACCTTC. Translation: CASSSPDRSNYGYTF.

The chain couples TRBV12-3 or TRBV12-4 to TRBJ1-1; TRBD1 is a possible D gene (5 bases). V was trimmed by 11 bases and J by 4 bases, leaving 14 bases between them. There are 12 residues in the CDR3. The CDR3 nucleotides read TGTGCCGGGGGGGATCTGGGCACTGAAGCTTTCTTT. As protein: CAGGDLGTEAFF.